The present T cell receptor beta chain was sequenced within a study of OX40 agonist ivuxolimab in advanced cancers. Study summary: Ivuxolimab doses were 0.01, 0.1, 0.3, 1.5, 3 or 10 mg/kg every 2 weeks. Whole-study findings and limits: Some nonresponders also had low normalized T-cell clonal expansion.

Germline CDR1 reads MNHEY; CDR2 reads SVGAGI. The CDR3 extends over 15 amino acids. The V segment lost 6 bases and the J segment 2 bases; nucleotides outside the gene matches: 7. The table came from immunoSEQ multiplex PCR; TCRdb's copy has only in-frame clones and leaves some out. The sample carries roughly 61,000 clones, 82% recorded once. Comments on this clone: Its antigen is still unknown.

The clonotype originates from an adult with an advanced solid tumor such as melanoma, head and neck, liver or kidney cancer. This specimen was CD4+ or CD8+ T cells sorted from blood, taken in a trial of the OX40 agonist ivuxolimab. The chain has TRBV6-5 and TRBJ2-3; 8 nucleotides line up with TRBD2. In DNA, the CDR3 is TGTGCCAGCAGCCCTAGCGGGCTCAACACAGATACGCAGTATTTT. Encoded protein: CASSPSGLNTDTQYF.